A single TCR beta chain is shown here with its context. Its antigen is unidentified. These data are taken from a study of OX40 agonist ivuxolimab in advanced cancers. Findings and limits, study-wide: No determination was made of the antigen specificity of the expanded peripheral T cells.

This CDR3 is built from 11 residues. The ends were cut back, 2 bases at V and 1 base at J, with 0 bases in the middle. Germline lookup yields CDR1 SGHTA and CDR2 FQGNSA. Profiled with immunoSEQ multiplex PCR; TCRdb holds only in-frame clones, not every one. The data show some 69,000 clones, 90% seen once. This specimen was CD4+ or CD8+ T cells sorted from blood, taken in a trial of the OX40 agonist ivuxolimab. The V and J genes are TRBV7-2 and TRBJ2-7; D is unclear. The receptor's source is an adult with an advanced solid tumor such as melanoma, head and neck, liver or kidney cancer. The CDR3 is CASSLSYEQYF. CDR3 in DNA: TGTGCCAGCAGCTTATCCTACGAGCAGTACTTC. Full variable domain (missing parts from reference TRBV7-2 and TRBJ2-7): GAGVSQSPSNKVTEKGKDVELRCDPISGHTALYWYRQSLGQGLEFLIYFQGNSAPDKSGLPSDRFSAERTGGSVSTLTIQRTQQEDSAVYLCASSLSYEQYFGPGTRLTVT.